The source of this T cell receptor (beta chain) is a study of identical twins. One entry per CDR3 protein results from TCRdb running MiXCR on the 5' RACE reads. The sample carries hundreds of thousands of distinct CDR3 sequences, about 20% recorded once. With respect to this clonotype: The antigen remains unidentified.

Regarding the study as a whole: Cross-sectional statistics underpinned the conclusions; the same donors were not followed. Out-of-frame alpha sequences shared by twins showed excess low generation probability.

The V gene's germline CDR1 is MNHNS and CDR2 SASEGT. This CDR3 contains 14 residues. J was trimmed by 10 bases and V by 5 bases; bases with no gene match: 13. The sample was also linked to a second study, of T cells expressing NK-cell markers. That publication notes: Several donors showed these clonotypes also leading the CD3+CD56-NKG2C+ fraction. What remained unclear was the HCMV specificity of expanded NKG2C+ T cell clones.

This sequence joins TRBV6-1 and TRBJ1-1; 7 nucleotides match TRBD1. The sequence derives from a woman between 18 and 30 years old in good health. Sequenced material: PBMCs. The CDR3 region is CASSTRTGGAGAFF. The CDR3 DNA follows: TGTGCCAGCAGTACACGGACAGGCGGGGCGGGAGCTTTCTTT.